One and the same sample provided the 18 T cell receptor beta chains below, sequenced in a study of vaccination and CD4 T cells after COVID-19. Cultured CD4+ T-cell DNA underwent Oncomine TCR Beta short-read sequencing. One entry per CDR3 protein results from TCRdb running MiXCR on the PCR reads. The table has under 25,000 distinct CDR3 sequences, 60% seen once; the top ten hold about an eighth. Treatment noted: approximately nine-day PBMC culture with coronavirus spike peptide pools or control peptides (ViraFEST assay). Which antigens these TCRs recognize remains unknown. Sequencing used CD4+ T cells from blood, cultured in vitro, obtained after SARS-CoV-2 vaccination. Receptor source: a human donor who received a COVID-19 vaccine.

The rearrangement joins TRBV20-1 to TRBJ2-1; TRBD2 agrees at 8 bases. The ends lost 3 bases at V and 6 bases at J; junction bases unmatched: 10. This CDR3 contains 15 residues. The germline CDR1 and CDR2 sequences are DFQATT and SNEGSKA (reference sequence). The CDR3 protein is CSASGGELKINEQFF. The DNA of the CDR3 is TGCAGTGCTAGCGGGGGGGAACTTAAAATCAATGAGCAGTTCTTC.

This chain connects TRBV29-1 to TRBJ1-2, with D possibly being TRBD1 (5 bases). With 3 bases removed from V and 7 bases from J, the gap between germline ends came to 12 bases. This CDR3 region has 12 residues. Germline CDR1 is SQVTM and CDR2 is ANQGSEA. CDR3 in DNA: TGCAGCGTTGACCGGACAAGAACTGGCTACACCTTC. It codes for CSVDRTRTGYTF. Looking up the rest from reference TRBV29-1 and TRBJ1-2 gives the full variable domain: SAVISQKPSRDICQRGTSLTIQCQVDSQVTMMFWYRQQPGQSLTLIATANQGSEATYESGFVIDKFPISRPNLTFSTLTVSNMSPEDSSIYLCSVDRTRTGYTFGSGTRLTVV.

The CDR3 here is CASSLRDEQYF. CDR3 bases: TGTGCCAGCAGCTTAAGGGACGAGCAGTACTTC. The rearrangement uses TRBV7-9 and TRBJ2-7; D is undetermined. Trimming left V 2 bases short and J 5 bases short, with 4 bases between. Germline-derived CDR1 and CDR2 are SEHNR and FQNEAQ (reference sequence). The CDR3 length is 11 residues.

This clonotype was detected a few times. The chain is built from TRBV7-9 and TRBJ1-2; 7 bases fit TRBD1. Germline trimming cut 5 bases from V and 6 bases from J; bases unmatched to any gene: 9. CDR3 size: 14 residues. From germline, CDR1 is SEHNR and CDR2 FQNEAQ (reference sequence). CDR3: CASSPDTGVDGYTF. CDR3 sequence (DNA): TGTGCCAGCAGCCCTGATACAGGGGTTGATGGCTACACCTTC.

About this clonotype: One end of the junction is discordant with germline, which a read error may explain. V is TRBV2 and J is TRBJ1-2; weak D call: TRBD1 (5 bases). The V gene's germline CDR1 is SNHLY and CDR2 FYNNEI. This CDR3 is built from 14 residues. CDR3 nucleotide sequence: TGTGCCAGTAGTGAAGCGCGGGGCGAGTCGGGCTACACCTTC. Protein product: CASSEARGESGYTF.

This rearrangement joins TRBV10-3 to TRBJ2-2, with 12 bases identical to TRBD2. The ends lost 6 bases at V and 6 bases at J; junction bases unmatched: 11. Per the germline V gene, CDR1 is ENHRY and CDR2 is SYGVKD. This CDR3 has 17 amino acids. CDR3 in DNA: TGTGCCATCAGAAATCGACTAGCGGGGGCCTTGGCCGGGGAGCTGTTTTTT. Encoded protein: CAIRNRLAGALAGELFF.

The rearrangement uses TRBV15 and TRBJ1-2, with a possible D match to TRBD1 (5 bases). Germline lookup yields CDR1 LNHNV and CDR2 YYDKDF (reference sequence). V was pared by 0 bases and J by 3 bases, with 5 bases between. The CDR3 is 13 residues long. The CDR3 spells CATSREGDYGYTF. DNA for the CDR3: TGTGCCACCAGCAGAGAAGGGGACTATGGCTACACCTTC.

In its sample, this clonotype was seen once. V and J are TRBV12-5 and TRBJ2-7; TRBD1 agrees at 8 bases. The CDR3 runs 14 residues. In germline, CDR1 is LGHNT, CDR2 FRNRAP. Trimming cost V 4 bases and J 1 base; bases outside gene matches: 3. The CDR3 spells CASGSRQGSYEQYF. CDR3 coding DNA: TGTGCTAGTGGTTCCCGACAGGGGTCCTACGAGCAGTACTTC.

The gene calls are TRBV19 and TRBJ1-2, with D hard to call. The CDR3 runs 13 residues. CDR1 LNHDA and CDR2 SQIVND come from the germline V gene (reference sequence). Trimming cost V 0 bases and J 1 base, with 3 bases left between them. The CDR3, as DNA: TGTGCCAGTAGTATAGAGGTTAACTATGGCTACACCTTC. Protein: CASSIEVNYGYTF.

The chain employs TRBV7-8 and TRBJ1-5, with 7 bases aligning to TRBD1. Germline lookup yields CDR1 SGHVS and CDR2 FQNEAQ. Trimming removed 6 bases from V and 1 base from J; junction bases left unmatched: 6. CDR3 length equals 15 residues. CDR3 in DNA: TGTGCCAGCAGGACTGGGACAGTGAGCAATCAGCCCCAGCATTTT. This translates into CASRTGTVSNQPQHF.

The chain recombines TRBV4-1 with TRBJ1-2; D is undetermined. The CDR3 is 15 residues long. Trimming cost V 0 bases and J 0 bases, with 8 bases left between them. The germline gives CDR1 MGHRA, CDR2 YSYEKL. In DNA, the CDR3 is TGCGCCAGCAGCCAAGATAGGGATTCTAACTATGGCTACACCTTC. Residues: CASSQDRDSNYGYTF.

The J gene is TRBJ2-5, the V gene TRBV19, with 7 bases aligning to TRBD2. With 1 base clipped from V and 5 bases from J, the junction kept 4 bases outside the gene matches. The CDR3 spans 14 residues. Germline CDR1 LNHDA, CDR2 SQIVND (reference sequence). The CDR3 spells CASSIGWGGETQYF. The CDR3 DNA follows: TGTGCCAGTAGTATAGGATGGGGGGGGGAGACCCAGTACTTC.

This clonotype was counted a few times. The CDR3 is CASSLERVSADTQYF. CDR3 nucleotide sequence: TGTGCCAGCTCACTGGAAAGGGTCAGCGCAGATACGCAGTATTTT. The rearrangement uses TRBV18 and TRBJ2-3, with D unresolved. The CDR3 has 15 amino acids. Germline assignment: CDR1 KGHSH and CDR2 LQKENI. V gave up 4 bases and J gave up 4 bases, with 15 bases separating them.

The genes are TRBV20-1 and TRBJ1-1; no reliable D call. Trimming shortened V by 3 bases and J by 2 bases, and 10 bases separated the two germline ends. Germline loops: CDR1 DFQATT, CDR2 SNEGSKA (reference sequence). The CDR3 totals 13 residues. The CDR3 region is CSARAVYNTEAFF. The DNA of the CDR3 is TGCAGTGCTAGGGCAGTTTATAACACTGAAGCTTTCTTT.

The chain has TRBV7-9 and TRBJ2-1, with 7 positions matching TRBD1. With 5 bases clipped from V and 6 bases from J, the junction kept 7 bases outside the gene matches. CDR1 and CDR2 (germline): SEHNR, FQNEAQ (reference sequence). CDR3 length: 14 amino acids. CDR3 bases: TGTGCCAGCAGCGCTAGACAGGGTTCCAATGAGCAGTTCTTC. This encodes CASSARQGSNEQFF. Based on the CDR3 plus reference TRBV7-9 and TRBJ2-1, the full variable domain is DTGVSQNPRHKITKRGQNVTFRCDPISEHNRLYWYRQTLGQGPEFLTYFQNEAQLEKSRLLSDRFSAERPKGSFSTLEIQRTEQGDSAMYLCASSARQGSNEQFFGPGTRLTVL.

The chain has TRBV18 and TRBJ1-2; 8 nucleotides match TRBD1. This CDR3 has 14 amino acids. After removal of 3 bases from V and 8 bases from J, the junction contained 8 bases not matched to a gene. CDR1 is KGHSH and CDR2 is LQKENI in the germline V gene. This CDR3 is CASSPEVGQGGYTF. The DNA for the CDR3 is TGTGCCAGCTCACCTGAAGTAGGACAGGGAGGCTACACCTTC.

The chain carries TRBV24-1 and TRBJ2-3, with TRBD1 identical over 10 bases. The CDR3 has 16 amino acids. Losses at the gene ends were 4 bases for V and 1 base for J; bases not matched to a gene: 4. Looked up from germline, CDR1 is KGHDR and CDR2 is SFDVKD. CDR3: CATSDPGQGGTDTQYF. CDR3 in DNA: TGTGCCACCAGTGACCCAGGACAGGGGGGCACAGATACGCAGTATTTT.

The rearrangement links TRBV12-5 to TRBJ1-1; no reliable D call. The CDR3 extends over 13 amino acids. Looked up from germline, CDR1 is LGHNT and CDR2 is FRNRAP. V lost 0 bases to trimming and J lost 7 bases, with 9 bases between them. CDR3 coding DNA: TGTGCTAGTGGTTTGGTAATCAACGGTGAAGCTTTCTTT. Translating gives CASGLVINGEAFF.